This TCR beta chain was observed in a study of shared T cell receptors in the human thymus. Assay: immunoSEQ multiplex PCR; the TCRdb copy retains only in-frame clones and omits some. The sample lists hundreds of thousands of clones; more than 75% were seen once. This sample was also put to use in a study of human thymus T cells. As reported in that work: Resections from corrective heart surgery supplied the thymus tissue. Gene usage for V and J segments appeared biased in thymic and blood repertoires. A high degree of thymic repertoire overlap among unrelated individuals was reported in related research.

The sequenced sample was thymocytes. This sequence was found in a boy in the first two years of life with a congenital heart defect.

CDR3 amino acids: CAWSVRVAEVYEQYF. DNA of the CDR3: TGTGCCTGGAGTGTACGGGTAGCGGAAGTCTACGAGCAGTACTTC. The chain uses TRBV30 and TRBJ2-7; D might be TRBD2 (6 bases). Per the germline V gene, CDR1 is GTSNPN and CDR2 is SVGIG (reference sequence). CDR3 size: 15 residues. Trimming took 0 bases from V and 3 from J, leaving 15 bases between them.